This T cell receptor beta chain was recorded in a study of STAT3 mutations in large granular lymphocyte leukemia. Overall study context: Over half of T-LGLL patients had one or more immunosuppressive regimens. General observations from the study: All newly emerging clones after therapy were STAT3 wild type. In T-cell large granular lymphocyte leukemia, about half of patients showed multiple immunodominant subclonotypes. Sampling intervals varied between patients and samples.

Germline V CDR1 and CDR2: SGHTA, FQGNSA. V lost 5 bases to trimming and J lost 1 base, with 21 bases between them. The CDR3 sequence is 17 residues long. Comment on this clone: The antigen is undetermined.

Clones were sequenced by immunoSEQ multiplex PCR, and TCRdb holds only the in-frame ones, with some missing. In the table there are 5,500 to 6,000 clones, 88% of which are singletons. Sequencing used PBMCs. The chain has TRBV7-2 and TRBJ2-7; D remains unclear. The TCR comes from a human donor with T large granular lymphocyte leukemia. Some clones in this sample may be carry-over from other donors' samples. CDR3 nucleotides: TGTGCCAGCAGCCCACAACCGACATGGCAGAGGTCCTACGAGCAGTACTTC. As protein: CASSPQPTWQRSYEQYF.